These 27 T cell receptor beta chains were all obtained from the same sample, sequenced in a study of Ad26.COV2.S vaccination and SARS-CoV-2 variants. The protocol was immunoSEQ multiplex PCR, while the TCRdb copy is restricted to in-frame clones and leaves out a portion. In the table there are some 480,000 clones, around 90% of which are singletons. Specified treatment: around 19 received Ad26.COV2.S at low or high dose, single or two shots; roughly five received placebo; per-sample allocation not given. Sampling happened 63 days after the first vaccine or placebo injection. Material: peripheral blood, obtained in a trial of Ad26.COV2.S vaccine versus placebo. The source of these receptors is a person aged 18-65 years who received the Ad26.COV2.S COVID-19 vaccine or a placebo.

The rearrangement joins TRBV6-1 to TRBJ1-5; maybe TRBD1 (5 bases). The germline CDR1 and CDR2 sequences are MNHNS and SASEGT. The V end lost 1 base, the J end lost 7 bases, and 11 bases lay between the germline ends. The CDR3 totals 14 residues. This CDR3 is CASSEVIRGQPQHF. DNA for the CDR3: TGTGCCAGCAGTGAAGTTATTAGGGGACAGCCCCAGCATTTT.

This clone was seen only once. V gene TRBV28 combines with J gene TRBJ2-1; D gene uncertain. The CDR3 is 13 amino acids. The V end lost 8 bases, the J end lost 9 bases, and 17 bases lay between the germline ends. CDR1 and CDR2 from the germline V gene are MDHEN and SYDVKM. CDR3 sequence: CASGNTAKAEQFF. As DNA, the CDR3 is TGTGCCAGCGGTAATACCGCTAAGGCTGAGCAGTTCTTC.

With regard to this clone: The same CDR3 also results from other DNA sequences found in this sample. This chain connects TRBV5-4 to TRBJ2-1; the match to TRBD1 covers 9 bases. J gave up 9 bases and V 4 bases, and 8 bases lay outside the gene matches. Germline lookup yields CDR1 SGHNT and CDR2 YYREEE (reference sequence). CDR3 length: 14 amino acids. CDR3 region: CASSPGQGLGEQFF. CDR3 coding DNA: TGTGCCAGCAGCCCGGGACAGGGCCTGGGTGAGCAGTTCTTC.

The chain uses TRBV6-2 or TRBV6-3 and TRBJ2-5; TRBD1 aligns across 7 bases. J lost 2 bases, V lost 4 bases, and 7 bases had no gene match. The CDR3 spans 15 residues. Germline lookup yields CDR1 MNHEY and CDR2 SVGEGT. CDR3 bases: TGTGCCAGCAGTTCGCCGACAGGGCTGCAAGAGACCCAGTACTTC. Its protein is CASSSPTGLQETQYF.

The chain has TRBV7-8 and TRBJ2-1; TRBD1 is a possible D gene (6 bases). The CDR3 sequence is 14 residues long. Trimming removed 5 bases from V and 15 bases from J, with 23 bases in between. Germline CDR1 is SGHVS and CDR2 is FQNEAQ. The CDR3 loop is CASSTGTPLALGFF. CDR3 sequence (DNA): TGTGCCAGCAGCACCGGGACACCACTGGCGCTTGGGTTCTTC.

The CDR3 DNA reads TGTGCCAGCAGCCCTTCCGGGGGTCGTGATGAGCAGTACTTC. It is translated as CASSPSGGRDEQYF. This chain links TRBV7-3 with TRBJ2-7; possibly TRBD2 for D (6 bases). The V gene's germline CDR1 is SGHTA and CDR2 FQGTGA. The CDR3 length is 14 residues. The V gene lost 5 bases and the J gene lost 7 bases, with 18 bases spanning the gap.

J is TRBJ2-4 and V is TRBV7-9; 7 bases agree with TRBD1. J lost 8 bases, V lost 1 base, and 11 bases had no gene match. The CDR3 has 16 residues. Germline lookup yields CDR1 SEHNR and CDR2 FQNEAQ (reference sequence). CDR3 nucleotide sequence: TGTGCCAGCAGCTTAGGACAGGGAAGGGTATGGGACATTCAGTACTTC. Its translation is CASSLGQGRVWDIQYF.

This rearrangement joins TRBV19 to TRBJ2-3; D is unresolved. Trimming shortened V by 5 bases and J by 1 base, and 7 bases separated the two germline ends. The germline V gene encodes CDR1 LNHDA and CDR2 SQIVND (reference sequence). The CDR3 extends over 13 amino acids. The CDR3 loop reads CASSDWRTDTQYF. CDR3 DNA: TGTGCCAGTAGTGACTGGCGCACAGATACGCAGTATTTT.

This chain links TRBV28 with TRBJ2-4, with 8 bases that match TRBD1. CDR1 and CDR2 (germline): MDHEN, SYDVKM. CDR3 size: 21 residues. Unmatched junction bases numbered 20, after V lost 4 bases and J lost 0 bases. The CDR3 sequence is CASSSAVGTGRLLVAKNIQYF. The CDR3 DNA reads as TGTGCCAGCAGTTCCGCCGTCGGGACAGGTCGTTTGCTCGTAGCCAAAAACATTCAGTACTTC.

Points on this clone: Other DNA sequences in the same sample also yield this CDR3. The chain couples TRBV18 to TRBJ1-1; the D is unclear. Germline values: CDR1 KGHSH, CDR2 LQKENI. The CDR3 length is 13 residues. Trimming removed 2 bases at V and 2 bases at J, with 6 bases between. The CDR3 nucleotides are TGTGCCAGCTCACCAAGTGGAAACACTGAAGCTTTCTTT. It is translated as CASSPSGNTEAFF. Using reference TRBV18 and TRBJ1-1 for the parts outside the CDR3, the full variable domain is NAGVMQNPRHLVRRRGQEARLRCSPMKGHSHVYWYRQLPEEGLKFMVYLQKENIIDESGMPKERFSAEFPKEGPSILRIQQVVRGDSAAYFCASSPSGNTEAFFGQGTRLTVV.

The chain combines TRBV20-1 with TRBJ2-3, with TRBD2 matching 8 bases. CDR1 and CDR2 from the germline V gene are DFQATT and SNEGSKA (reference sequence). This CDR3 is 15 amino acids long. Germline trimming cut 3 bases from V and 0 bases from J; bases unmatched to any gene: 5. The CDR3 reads CSASPTSGSTDTQYF. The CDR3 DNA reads TGCAGTGCTAGTCCAACTAGCGGTAGCACAGATACGCAGTATTTT.

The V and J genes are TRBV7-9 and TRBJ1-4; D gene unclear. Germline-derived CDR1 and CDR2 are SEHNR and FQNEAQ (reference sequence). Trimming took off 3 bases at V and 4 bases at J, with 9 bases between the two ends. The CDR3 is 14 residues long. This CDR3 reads CASSFVLHNEKLFF. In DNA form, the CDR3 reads TGTGCCAGCAGCTTTGTCCTACATAATGAAAAACTGTTTTTT.

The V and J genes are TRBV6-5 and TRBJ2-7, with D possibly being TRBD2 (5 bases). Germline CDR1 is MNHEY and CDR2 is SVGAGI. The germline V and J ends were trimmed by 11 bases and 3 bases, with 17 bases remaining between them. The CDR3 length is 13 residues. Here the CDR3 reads CAASSPSGYEQYF. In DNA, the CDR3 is TGTGCCGCCAGCAGTCCGAGCGGCTACGAGCAGTACTTC.

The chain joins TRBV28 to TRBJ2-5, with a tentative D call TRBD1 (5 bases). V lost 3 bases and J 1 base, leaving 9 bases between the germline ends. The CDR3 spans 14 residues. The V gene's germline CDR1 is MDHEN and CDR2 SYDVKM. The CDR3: CASSFSGPQETQYF. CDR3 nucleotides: TGTGCCAGCAGTTTTTCAGGGCCCCAAGAGACCCAGTACTTC.

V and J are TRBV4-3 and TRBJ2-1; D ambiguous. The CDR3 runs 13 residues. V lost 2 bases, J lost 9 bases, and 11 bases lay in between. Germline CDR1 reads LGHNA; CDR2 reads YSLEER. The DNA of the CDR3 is TGCGCCAGCAGCCAATCGTTGCTGAGTGAGCAGTTCTTC. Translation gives CASSQSLLSEQFF.

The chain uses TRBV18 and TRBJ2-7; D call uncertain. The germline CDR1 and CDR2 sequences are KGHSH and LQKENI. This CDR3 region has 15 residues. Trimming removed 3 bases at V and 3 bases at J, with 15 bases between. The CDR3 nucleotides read TGTGCCAGCTCACCGTCTTTCGCCCAGAGCTACGAGCAGTACTTC. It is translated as CASSPSFAQSYEQYF.

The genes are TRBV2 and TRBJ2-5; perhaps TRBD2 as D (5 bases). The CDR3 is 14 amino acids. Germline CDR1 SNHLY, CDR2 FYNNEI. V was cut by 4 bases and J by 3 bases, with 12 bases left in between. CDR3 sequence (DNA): TGTGCCAGCAGTGGGACTGGTCGGGAAGAGACCCAGTACTTC. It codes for CASSGTGREETQYF. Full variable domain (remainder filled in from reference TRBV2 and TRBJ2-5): EPEVTQTPSHQVTQMGQEVILRCVPISNHLYFYWYRQILGQKVEFLVSFYNNEISEKSEIFDDQFSVERPDGSNFTLKIRSTKLEDSAMYFCASSGTGREETQYFGPGTRLLVL.

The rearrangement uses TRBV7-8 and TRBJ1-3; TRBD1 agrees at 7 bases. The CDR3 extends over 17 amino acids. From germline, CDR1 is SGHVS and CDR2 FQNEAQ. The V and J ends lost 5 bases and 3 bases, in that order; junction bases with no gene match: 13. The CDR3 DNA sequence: TGTGCCAGCAGCCCACGGACAGGAAATCAATTTGGAAACACCATATATTTT. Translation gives CASSPRTGNQFGNTIYF.

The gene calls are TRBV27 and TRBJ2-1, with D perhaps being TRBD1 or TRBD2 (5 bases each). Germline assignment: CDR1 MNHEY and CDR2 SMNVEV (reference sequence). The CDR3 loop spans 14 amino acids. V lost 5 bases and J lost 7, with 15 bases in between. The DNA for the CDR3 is TGTGCCAGCAGTCCAGGGACCTATAGGAATGAGCAGTTCTTC. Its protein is CASSPGTYRNEQFF.

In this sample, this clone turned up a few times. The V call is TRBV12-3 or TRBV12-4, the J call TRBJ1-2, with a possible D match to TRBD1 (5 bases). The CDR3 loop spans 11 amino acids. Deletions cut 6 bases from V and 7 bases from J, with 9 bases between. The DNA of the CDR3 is TGTGCCAGCAGCCTGGGACTTGGCTACACCTTC. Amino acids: CASSLGLGYTF.

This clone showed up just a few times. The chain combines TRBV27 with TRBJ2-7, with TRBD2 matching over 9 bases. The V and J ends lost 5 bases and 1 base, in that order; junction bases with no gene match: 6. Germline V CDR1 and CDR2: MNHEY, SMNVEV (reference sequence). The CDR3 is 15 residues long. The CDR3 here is CASSPRLAGSYEQYF. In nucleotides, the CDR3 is TGTGCCAGCAGTCCGCGGCTAGCGGGGTCCTACGAGCAGTACTTC.

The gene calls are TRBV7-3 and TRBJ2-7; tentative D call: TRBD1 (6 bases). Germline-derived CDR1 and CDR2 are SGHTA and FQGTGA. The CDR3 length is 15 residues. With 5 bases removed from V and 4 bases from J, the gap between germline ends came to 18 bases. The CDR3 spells CASSVDSLGEYEQYF. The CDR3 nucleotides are TGTGCCAGCAGCGTGGACAGTCTGGGTGAATACGAGCAGTACTTC.

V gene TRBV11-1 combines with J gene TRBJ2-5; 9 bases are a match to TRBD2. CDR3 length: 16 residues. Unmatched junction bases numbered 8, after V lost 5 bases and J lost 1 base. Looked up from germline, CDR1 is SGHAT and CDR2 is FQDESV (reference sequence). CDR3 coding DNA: TGTGCCAGCAGCCTCCCCTCGACTAGCGGCCAAGAGACCCAGTACTTC. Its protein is CASSLPSTSGQETQYF.

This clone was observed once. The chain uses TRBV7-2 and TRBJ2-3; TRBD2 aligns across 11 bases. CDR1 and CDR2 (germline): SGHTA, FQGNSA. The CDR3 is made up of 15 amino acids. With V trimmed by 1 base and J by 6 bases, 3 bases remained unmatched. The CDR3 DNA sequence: TGTGCCAGCAGCTTAGATAGCGGGAGGGCCGATACGCAGTATTTT. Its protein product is CASSLDSGRADTQYF.

The CDR3 DNA reads as TGTGCCTGGGGGTACAACACTGAAGCTTTCTTT. It encodes CAWGYNTEAFF. V and J are TRBV30 and TRBJ1-1; D remains ambiguous. This CDR3 is 11 amino acids long. Germline CDR1 is GTSNPN and CDR2 is SVGIG (reference sequence). V gave up 5 bases and J gave up 2 bases, with 6 bases separating them.

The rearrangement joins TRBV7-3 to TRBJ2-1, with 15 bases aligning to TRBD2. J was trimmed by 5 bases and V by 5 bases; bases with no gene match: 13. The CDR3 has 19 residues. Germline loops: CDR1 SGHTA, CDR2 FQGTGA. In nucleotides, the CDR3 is TGTGCCAGCAGCGAGGGGACTAGCGGGAGGATTGCGCCTAACAATGAGCAGTTCTTC. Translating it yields CASSEGTSGRIAPNNEQFF.

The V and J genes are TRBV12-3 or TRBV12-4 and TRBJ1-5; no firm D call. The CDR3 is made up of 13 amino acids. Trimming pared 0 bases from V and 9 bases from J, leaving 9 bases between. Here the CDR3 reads CASSLAKTGPQHF. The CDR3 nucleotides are TGTGCCAGCAGTTTAGCGAAGACGGGGCCCCAGCATTTT.